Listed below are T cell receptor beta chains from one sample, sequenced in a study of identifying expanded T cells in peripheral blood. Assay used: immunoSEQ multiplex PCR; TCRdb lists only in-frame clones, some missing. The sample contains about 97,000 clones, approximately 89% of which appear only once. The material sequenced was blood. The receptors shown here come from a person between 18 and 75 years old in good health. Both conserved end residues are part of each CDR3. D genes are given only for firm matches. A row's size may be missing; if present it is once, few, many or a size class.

CDR3 protein: CASSFSAAGVYEQYF; CDR3 DNA: TGTGCCAGTAGTTTTTCGGCAGCGGGAGTATACGAGCAGTACTTC; V gene: TRBV19; J gene: TRBJ2-7; clone size: -; D gene: TRBD2
CDR3 protein: CASSLSLLGETQYF; CDR3 DNA: TGTGCCAGCAGTTTATCGCTTCTGGGGGAGACCCAGTACTTC; V gene: TRBV27; J gene: TRBJ2-5; clone size: once; D gene: -
CDR3 protein: CASSLTGGINYEQYF; CDR3 DNA: TGCGCCAGCAGCCTGACAGGGGGCATTAACTACGAGCAGTACTTC; V gene: TRBV5-1; J gene: TRBJ2-7; clone size: -; D gene: TRBD1
CDR3 protein: CASSHGLSSTDTQYF; CDR3 DNA: TGTGCCAGCAGTCACGGACTGTCTAGCACAGATACGCAGTATTTT; V gene: TRBV6-5; J gene: TRBJ2-3; clone size: -; D gene: -
CDR3 protein: CAISDSTGKTGELFF; CDR3 DNA: TGTGCCATCAGTGATAGTACAGGGAAGACCGGGGAGCTGTTTTTT; V gene: TRBV10-3; J gene: TRBJ2-2; clone size: -; D gene: -
CDR3 protein: CAIGTDYEQYF; CDR3 DNA: TGTGCCATCGGGACGGACTACGAGCAGTACTTC; V gene: TRBV10-3; J gene: TRBJ2-7; clone size: few; D gene: -
CDR3 protein: CASSSQGMNTEAFF; CDR3 DNA: TGTGCCAGCAGCTCCCAGGGCATGAACACTGAAGCTTTCTTT; V gene: TRBV7-9; J gene: TRBJ1-1; clone size: -; D gene: -
CDR3 protein: CASSEVRGTDTQYF; CDR3 DNA: TGTGCCAGCAGTGAAGTCAGGGGAACAGATACGCAGTATTTT; V gene: TRBV6-1; J gene: TRBJ2-3; clone size: -; D gene: -
CDR3 protein: CASSYSGQSKGTQYF; CDR3 DNA: TGTGCCAGCAGTTACTCTGGGCAGTCCAAGGGGACCCAGTACTTC; V gene: TRBV6-5; J gene: TRBJ2-5; clone size: -; D gene: -
CDR3 protein: CSATQEADEKLFF; CDR3 DNA: TGCAGCGCGACACAGGAAGCGGATGAAAAACTGTTTTTT; V gene: TRBV29-1; J gene: TRBJ1-4; clone size: -; D gene: -
CDR3 protein: CASSLGASGGQETQYF; CDR3 DNA: TGTGCCAGCAGCTTAGGGGCTAGCGGGGGGCAAGAGACCCAGTACTTC; V gene: TRBV7-6; J gene: TRBJ2-5; clone size: -; D gene: TRBD2
CDR3 protein: CASSREGYEQYF; CDR3 DNA: TGTGCCAGCAGCCGCGAAGGCTACGAGCAGTACTTC; V gene: TRBV2; J gene: TRBJ2-7; clone size: -; D gene: -
CDR3 protein: CASNSPDGVSYEQYF; CDR3 DNA: TGCGCCAGCAACTCCCCGGACGGGGTCTCCTACGAGCAGTACTTC; V gene: TRBV5-1; J gene: TRBJ2-7; clone size: -; D gene: -
CDR3 protein: CASSPEGGGRGTEAFF; CDR3 DNA: TGCGCCAGCAGCCCCGAGGGTGGAGGGAGAGGCACTGAAGCTTTCTTT; V gene: TRBV4-3; J gene: TRBJ1-1; clone size: -; D gene: -
CDR3 protein: CASRGRDFSYEQYF; CDR3 DNA: TGTGCCAGCAGGGGCCGGGACTTCTCCTACGAGCAGTACTTC; V gene: TRBV2; J gene: TRBJ2-7; clone size: -; D gene: -
CDR3 protein: CASLGQGVREQYF; CDR3 DNA: TGTGCCAGCTTGGGACAGGGAGTTCGCGAGCAGTACTTC; V gene: TRBV5-6; J gene: TRBJ2-7; clone size: -; D gene: TRBD1
CDR3 protein: CASRRTSGTTDTQYF; CDR3 DNA: TGCGCCAGCCGCAGGACTAGCGGGACCACAGATACGCAGTATTTT; V gene: TRBV5-1; J gene: TRBJ2-3; clone size: -; D gene: TRBD2
CDR3 protein: CASSRTPGDSSLNTEAFF; CDR3 DNA: TGCGCCAGCAGCCGAACCCCCGGGGATTCTAGTTTGAACACTGAAGCTTTCTTT; V gene: TRBV5-1; J gene: TRBJ1-1; clone size: -; D gene: -
CDR3 protein: CASSVGVQWQRFF; CDR3 DNA: TGTGCCAGCAGTGTCGGTGTGCAGTGGCAGAGGTTCTTC; V gene: TRBV2; J gene: TRBJ2-1; clone size: -; D gene: -
CDR3 protein: CASSWTLFTEAFF; CDR3 DNA: TGCGCCAGCAGCTGGACCTTGTTTACTGAAGCTTTCTTT; V gene: TRBV5-1; J gene: TRBJ1-1; clone size: few; D gene: -
CDR3 protein: CASSLGRLGANVLTF; CDR3 DNA: TGTGCCAGCAGTTTGGGACGTCTCGGGGCCAACGTCCTGACTTTC; V gene: TRBV27; J gene: TRBJ2-6; clone size: -; D gene: -
CDR3 protein: CASSYGPRGEKLFF; CDR3 DNA: TGTGCCAGCAGTTACGGGCCCAGGGGGGAAAAACTGTTTTTT; V gene: TRBV6-5; J gene: TRBJ1-4; clone size: -; D gene: TRBD1
CDR3 protein: CASSAPDRGVNTEAFF; CDR3 DNA: TGCGCCAGCAGCGCTCCGGACAGGGGGGTAAACACTGAAGCTTTCTTT; V gene: TRBV5-1; J gene: TRBJ1-1; clone size: few; D gene: TRBD1
CDR3 protein: CASREGAGQETQYF; CDR3 DNA: TGCGCCAGCAGGGAGGGAGCGGGGCAAGAGACCCAGTACTTC; V gene: TRBV5-1; J gene: TRBJ2-5; clone size: -; D gene: TRBD2
CDR3 protein: CASSPDRGNEQFF; CDR3 DNA: TGTGCCAGCTCTCCAGACAGGGGGAATGAGCAGTTCTTC; V gene: TRBV18; J gene: TRBJ2-1; clone size: -; D gene: TRBD1
CDR3 protein: CATSRDRYRGLYSNQPQHF; CDR3 DNA: TGTGCCACCAGCAGAGATCGCTACAGGGGGCTTTATAGCAATCAGCCCCAGCATTTT; V gene: TRBV15; J gene: TRBJ1-5; clone size: -; D gene: TRBD1
CDR3 protein: CASSYSGETQYF; CDR3 DNA: TGTGCCAGCAGTTACTCGGGGGAGACCCAGTACTTC; V gene: TRBV6-5; J gene: TRBJ2-5; clone size: -; D gene: -
CDR3 protein: CASSWTSGSFQETQYF; CDR3 DNA: TGCGCCAGCAGCTGGACTAGCGGGAGTTTCCAAGAGACCCAGTACTTC; V gene: TRBV5-1; J gene: TRBJ2-5; clone size: -; D gene: TRBD2
CDR3 protein: CASSTGGPGSPLHF; CDR3 DNA: TGCGCCAGCAGCACAGGGGGGCCGGGTTCACCCCTCCACTTT; V gene: TRBV5-1; J gene: TRBJ1-6; clone size: -; D gene: TRBD1
CDR3 protein: CASRSTGTSGRSPPYEQYF; CDR3 DNA: TGTGCCAGCAGGTCGACAGGGACTAGCGGGAGAAGCCCCCCCTACGAGCAGTACTTC; V gene: TRBV27; J gene: TRBJ2-7; clone size: -; D gene: TRBD2
CDR3 protein: CASSGIGLAEETQYF; CDR3 DNA: TGCGCCAGCAGCGGAATAGGGCTAGCGGAAGAGACCCAGTACTTC; V gene: TRBV4-1; J gene: TRBJ2-5; clone size: -; D gene: TRBD2
CDR3 protein: CASSPGTVYEAFF; CDR3 DNA: TGTGCCAGCTCACCTGGGACGGTTTATGAAGCTTTCTTT; V gene: TRBV18; J gene: TRBJ1-1; clone size: -; D gene: -
CDR3 protein: CASSILSSYNSPLHF; CDR3 DNA: TGTGCCAGTAGTATCCTGAGCTCCTATAATTCACCCCTCCACTTT; V gene: TRBV19; J gene: TRBJ1-6; clone size: once; D gene: -
CDR3 protein: CASRTRGGDEKLFF; CDR3 DNA: TGTGCCAGCAGAACCAGGGGAGGGGATGAAAAACTGTTTTTT; V gene: TRBV6-5; J gene: TRBJ1-4; clone size: -; D gene: -
CDR3 protein: CATRGGATYGYTF; CDR3 DNA: TGTGCCACCAGAGGGGGGGCGACGTATGGCTACACCTTC; V gene: TRBV15; J gene: TRBJ1-2; clone size: once; D gene: -
CDR3 protein: CASSIELLQGWKEQFF; CDR3 DNA: TGTGCCAGTAGTATTGAGTTGTTACAGGGGTGGAAGGAGCAGTTCTTC; V gene: TRBV19; J gene: TRBJ2-1; clone size: -; D gene: TRBD1
CDR3 protein: CASIPGQGTDTQYF; CDR3 DNA: TGTGCCAGCATTCCGGGACAGGGAACAGATACGCAGTATTTT; V gene: TRBV6-6; J gene: TRBJ2-3; clone size: -; D gene: TRBD1
CDR3 protein: CASSLETPSNEQFF; CDR3 DNA: TGCGCCAGCAGCTTAGAGACCCCCTCCAATGAGCAGTTCTTC; V gene: TRBV5-1; J gene: TRBJ2-1; clone size: -; D gene: -
CDR3 protein: CSVVWTGLDYGYTF; CDR3 DNA: TGCAGCGTTGTATGGACAGGTCTGGACTATGGCTACACCTTC; V gene: TRBV29-1; J gene: TRBJ1-2; clone size: once; D gene: TRBD1
CDR3 protein: CAISDRSSGGAGHNEQFF; CDR3 DNA: TGTGCCATCAGTGATCGAAGTAGCGGGGGGGCCGGGCACAATGAGCAGTTCTTC; V gene: TRBV10-3; J gene: TRBJ2-1; clone size: -; D gene: TRBD2
CDR3 protein: CASSVRYQETQYF; CDR3 DNA: TGTGCCAGTAGCGTCAGGTACCAAGAGACCCAGTACTTC; V gene: TRBV19; J gene: TRBJ2-5; clone size: once; D gene: -
CDR3 protein: CASSGLAGSSYEQYF; CDR3 DNA: TGTGCCAGCAGCGGACTAGCGGGGAGCTCCTACGAGCAGTACTTC; V gene: TRBV25-1; J gene: TRBJ2-7; clone size: -; D gene: TRBD2
CDR3 protein: CASSTGDNSYEQYF; CDR3 DNA: TGCGCCAGCAGCACCGGGGACAACTCCTACGAGCAGTACTTC; V gene: TRBV5-1; J gene: TRBJ2-7; clone size: -; D gene: -
CDR3 protein: CASSFPSGGTTGELFF; CDR3 DNA: TGTGCCAGCAGCTTCCCGAGCGGGGGGACCACCGGGGAGCTGTTTTTT; V gene: TRBV7-3; J gene: TRBJ2-2; clone size: -; D gene: TRBD2
CDR3 protein: CSASPGGEQFF; CDR3 DNA: TGCAGTGCTAGTCCGGGGGGTGAGCAGTTCTTC; V gene: TRBV20-1; J gene: TRBJ2-1; clone size: -; D gene: TRBD2
CDR3 protein: CASSPGQGNQPQHF; CDR3 DNA: TGTGCCAGCAGTCCAGGACAGGGAAATCAGCCCCAGCATTTT; V gene: TRBV28; J gene: TRBJ1-5; clone size: -; D gene: TRBD1
CDR3 protein: CASSSDRGSGNTIYF; CDR3 DNA: TGTGCCAGCAGCTCCGACAGGGGCTCTGGAAACACCATATATTTT; V gene: TRBV7-9; J gene: TRBJ1-3; clone size: -; D gene: TRBD1
CDR3 protein: CASSRLLSSYNEQFF; CDR3 DNA: TGTGCCAGCAGCCGGCTCCTGAGCTCCTACAATGAGCAGTTCTTC; V gene: TRBV28; J gene: TRBJ2-1; clone size: -; D gene: -
CDR3 protein: CASNPSGKTGNEQFF; CDR3 DNA: TGTGCCAGCAACCCTAGCGGGAAGACGGGCAATGAGCAGTTCTTC; V gene: TRBV25-1; J gene: TRBJ2-1; clone size: -; D gene: TRBD2
CDR3 protein: CASSDPRGPQRTQYF; CDR3 DNA: TGTGCCAGTAGTGATCCCCGGGGACCCCAGCGGACCCAGTACTTC; V gene: TRBV19; J gene: TRBJ2-5; clone size: -; D gene: -
CDR3 protein: CASSLRTEVNEKLFF; CDR3 DNA: TGTGCCAGCAGCTTAAGGACAGAAGTTAATGAAAAACTGTTTTTT; V gene: TRBV11-2; J gene: TRBJ1-4; clone size: -; D gene: -
CDR3 protein: CASSLGTANYGYTF; CDR3 DNA: TGCGCCAGCAGCTTGGGGACAGCTAACTATGGCTACACCTTC; V gene: TRBV5-1; J gene: TRBJ1-2; clone size: -; D gene: -